This T cell receptor (beta chain) came from a study of CD8 T cells in ankylosing spondylitis. CDR1 and CDR2 (germline): SGHTA, FQGNSA. The CDR3 sequence is 15 residues long. J lost 4 bases, V lost 3 bases, and 4 bases had no gene match. A single record per CDR3 protein comes from TCRdb applying MiXCR to the 5' RACE reads. The table shows roughly 200,000 distinct CDR3 sequences, with approximately 24% occurring only once. This clonotype has more than one count but fewer than ten. The chain combines TRBV7-2 with TRBJ2-3, with 10 bases that match TRBD2. Sequencing used blood, either unsorted or a sorted T cell fraction (not recorded which). The sequence came from a male donor with ankylosing spondylitis or in good health (not recorded which). The CDR3 nucleotides are TGTGCCAGCAGCTTTAGCGGGAGGTCCCCAGATACGCAGTATTTT. Encoded protein: CASSFSGRSPDTQYF.